This T cell receptor (beta chain) was found in a study of control samples from healthy donors and cancer patients. With V trimmed by 6 bases and J by 6 bases, 10 bases remained unmatched. The CDR3 extends over 17 amino acids. The germline CDR1 and CDR2 sequences are MGHRA and YSYEKL. Profiling relied on immunoSEQ multiplex PCR, and the TCRdb table lists in-frame clones only, not all of them. This sample has 95,000 to 100,000 clones; 75% to 90% occur once, and the top ten carry approximately 8.4%. This TCR was recovered from a man aged 25-40 years in good health. Material: blood. The chain couples TRBV4-1 to TRBJ2-2; TRBD2 agrees at 13 bases. DNA for the CDR3: TGCGCCAGCAGATATACCGGGACTAGCGGGGTCGCCGGGGAGCTGTTTTTT. Protein product: CASRYTGTSGVAGELFF.